The subject of this entry is one T cell receptor (beta chain). The antigen is unknown. Repertoires were generated with immunoSEQ multiplex PCR, while TCRdb's copy carries only in-frame clones and drops some. This sample has 2 million to 2.5 million clones, with approximately 95% found just once. These data are taken from a study of shared clonotypes between healthy human individuals. Study-wide points: Shared clonotypes across all four donors exceeded non-shared ones in generation probability. Between several donors, naive CD4 clonotypes were shared at a level of approximately 5%.

CDR1 is KGHSH, CDR2 LQKENI, per germline. The CDR3 is 15 amino acids. V lost 6 bases and J lost 8; bases outside the gene matches: 12. The chain couples TRBV18 to TRBJ2-1; 8 bases agree with TRBD1. The clonotype comes from a man younger than 30 in good health. The sample was naive CD4+ T cells sorted from blood. The subset here: CD45RA+ positively selected. The CDR3 sequence: CASSNRQDRGDEQFF. The DNA of the CDR3 is TGTGCCAGCTCTAACCGCCAAGACAGGGGCGATGAGCAGTTCTTC.